The 17 T cell receptor beta chains presented below share a single source sample, sequenced in a study of blood T cell repertoires in COVID-19 (dated by TCRdb to the early 2020s). The method behind the library was the immunoSEQ multiplex PCR assay. TCRdb took this table from immuneACCESS and kept in-frame rearrangements with V and J called. Such tables lack part of the clones; where checked against another copy, unresolved V genes explain under half of the gap, and the rest is unexplained. The table for this sample lists 83,000 or so clones; roughly four fifths of them were counted only once. Just over 20% of the sample is in the top ten clones. Sequenced material: peripheral blood. The receptors come from a human donor in a cohort sampled during active COVID-19.

CDR3 region: CASSLGQSYGYTF. CDR3 coding DNA: TGTGCCAGCAGCTTAGGACAGTCCTATGGCTACACCTTC. J is TRBJ1-2 and V is TRBV7-2; perhaps TRBD1 as D (5 bases). The germline V gene encodes CDR1 SGHTA and CDR2 FQGNSA. This CDR3 contains 13 residues. V was clipped by 1 base and J by 4 bases, with 7 bases between them.

The V and J genes are TRBV5-1 and TRBJ2-1; D gene uncertain. V was shortened by 1 base and J by 8 bases, with 16 bases between the two germline ends. The CDR3 sequence is 15 residues long. Germline V lookup: CDR1 SGHRS, CDR2 YFSETQ. The CDR3 loop is CASSLSSRSSDEQFF. DNA for the CDR3: TGCGCCAGCAGCTTGAGCTCCCGGAGTTCGGATGAGCAGTTCTTC.

This CDR3 is CASSGDRRAEAFF. As DNA, the CDR3 is TGTGCCAGCAGCGGTGACAGGAGAGCTGAAGCTTTCTTT. V is TRBV7-8 and J is TRBJ1-1; a possible D gene is TRBD1 (6 bases). Per the germline V gene, CDR1 is SGHVS and CDR2 is FQNEAQ. The germline V and J ends were trimmed by 5 bases and 6 bases, with 13 bases remaining between them. CDR3 length equals 13 residues. Together with reference TRBV7-8 and TRBJ1-1, the CDR3 gives the full variable domain: GAGVSQSPRYKVAKRGQDVALRCDPISGHVSLFWYQQALGQGPEFLTYFQNEAQLDKSGLPSDRFFAERPEGSVSTLKIQRTQQEDSAVYLCASSGDRRAEAFFGQGTRLTVV.

The rearrangement uses TRBV6-5 and TRBJ2-5, with 9 nucleotides matching TRBD1. This CDR3 spans 13 amino acids. The V gene end was trimmed by 4 bases and the J gene end by 4 bases; junction bases not matched to a gene: 1. CDR1 MNHEY and CDR2 SVGAGI come from the germline V gene. The CDR3 bases are TGTGCCAGCAGTTCGACAGGGGGAGAGACCCAGTACTTC. It translates to CASSSTGGETQYF.

This chain joins TRBV2 and TRBJ2-3, with 11 nucleotides matching TRBD2. Germline CDR1 is SNHLY and CDR2 is FYNNEI. The CDR3 length is 14 residues. V lost 7 bases, J lost 5 bases, and 5 bases stayed unmatched. The CDR3 DNA is TGTGCCAGCAAGACTAGCGGGGTGCAAGATACGCAGTATTTT. It yields the protein CASKTSGVQDTQYF.

The rearrangement joins TRBV5-5 to TRBJ2-3; 8 nucleotides match TRBD1. V trimming: 4 bases; J trimming: 4 bases; junction bases outside the gene matches: 17. Germline values: CDR1 SGHKS, CDR2 YYEKEE (reference sequence). The CDR3 spans 18 residues. In DNA form, the CDR3 reads TGTGCCAGCAGCCCCCCCCCGCCCGGGACAGGAAGGTCAGATACGCAGTATTTT. This encodes CASSPPPPGTGRSDTQYF.

This chain connects TRBV6-5 to TRBJ1-2; TRBD1 is a possible D gene (5 bases). V lost 5 bases and J lost 8, with 12 bases in between. The germline CDR1 and CDR2 sequences are MNHEY and SVGAGI. This CDR3 contains 12 residues. CDR3 amino acids: CASSRAGQGYTF. The CDR3 DNA reads TGTGCCAGCAGTCGGGCAGGGCAAGGCTACACCTTC.

The gene calls are TRBV27 and TRBJ2-7; 10 nucleotides match TRBD1. The CDR3 spans 14 residues. V shed 4 bases, J shed 4 bases, and the junction held 4 bases outside the gene matches. Germline values: CDR1 MNHEY, CDR2 SMNVEV (reference sequence). The CDR3, as DNA: TGTGCCAGCAGTTATAAGGGACAGGGGTACGAGCAGTACTTC. Amino acids: CASSYKGQGYEQYF.

V and J are TRBV6-7 and TRBJ2-2, with D possibly matching TRBD2 (6 bases). TRBV6-7 has ORF status, its function being uncertain. The V and J ends lost 2 bases and 0 bases respectively, with 13 bases between them. CDR3 length equals 17 residues. CDR3 sequence: CASSYTRRGPNTGELFF. The CDR3 DNA reads as TGTGCCAGCAGTTACACACGGCGGGGACCGAACACCGGGGAGCTGTTTTTT.

The gene calls are TRBV11-2 and TRBJ2-3; 9 bases are shared with TRBD2. Germline CDR1 reads SGHAT; CDR2 reads FQNNGV. The CDR3 has 19 amino acids. V lost 1 base and J lost 3; bases outside the gene matches: 14. Here the CDR3 reads CASSLGPPGTSYRTDTQYF. CDR3 coding DNA: TGTGCCAGCAGCTTAGGACCCCCCGGGACTAGCTATCGGACAGATACGCAGTATTTT.

The J gene is TRBJ2-1, the V gene TRBV7-2, with D maybe TRBD2 (5 bases). This CDR3 has 15 residues. Germline V CDR1 and CDR2: SGHTA, FQGNSA. Trimming shortened V by 6 bases and J by 6 bases, and 18 bases separated the two germline ends. CDR3 sequence reads: CASSPGYGLGNEQFF. The CDR3 bases are TGTGCCAGCAGTCCGGGGTATGGACTGGGCAATGAGCAGTTCTTC. Full variable domain (remainder filled in from reference TRBV7-2 and TRBJ2-1): GAGVSQSPSNKVTEKGKDVELRCDPISGHTALYWYRQSLGQGLEFLIYFQGNSAPDKSGLPSDRFSAERTGGSVSTLTIQRTQQEDSAVYLCASSPGYGLGNEQFFGPGTRLTVL.

The chain employs TRBV28 and TRBJ1-6; D is unresolved. V lost 5 bases, J lost 5 bases, and 16 bases lay in between. The CDR3 is made up of 16 amino acids. Germline CDR1 and CDR2: MDHEN and SYDVKM. CDR3 nucleotide sequence: TGTGCCAGCAGTCCCCCGGGTGGGGAGGATAATTCACCCCTCCACTTT. Protein sequence: CASSPPGGEDNSPLHF.

The chain carries TRBV5-8 and TRBJ2-5, with 16 bases fitting TRBD2. V dropped 5 bases and J dropped 9; count of bases not matched to a gene: 10. The length of the CDR3 is 16 residues. CDR1 and CDR2 (germline): SGHTS, YDEGEE. CDR3 residues: CASRSHPGTSGGAQYF. The CDR3 bases are TGTGCCAGCAGATCTCACCCCGGGACTAGCGGGGGGGCCCAGTACTTC.

V gene TRBV5-1 combines with J gene TRBJ1-3, with D uncertain. The germline V gene encodes CDR1 SGHRS and CDR2 YFSETQ. Trimming took 0 bases from V and 8 from J, leaving 12 bases between them. The CDR3 totals 14 residues. Here the CDR3 reads CASSLASRRDTIYF. DNA of the CDR3: TGCGCCAGCAGCTTGGCCAGTAGGAGAGACACCATATATTTT. Full variable domain (missing parts from reference TRBV5-1 and TRBJ1-3): KAGVTQTPRYLIKTRGQQVTLSCSPISGHRSVSWYQQTPGQGLQFLFEYFSETQRNKGNFPGRFSGRQFSNSRSEMNVSTLELGDSALYLCASSLASRRDTIYFGEGSWLTVV.

The chain is built from TRBV2 and TRBJ2-7, with D perhaps TRBD2 (5 bases). The CDR3 is 12 amino acids. The germline V and J ends were trimmed by 7 bases and 2 bases, with 9 bases remaining between them. CDR1 is SNHLY and CDR2 is FYNNEI in the germline V gene. CDR3 sequence reads: CASTPGTYEQYF. In DNA, the CDR3 is TGTGCCAGCACCCCCGGGACCTACGAGCAGTACTTC.

The chain combines TRBV3-1 (or the pseudogene TRBV3-2) with TRBJ1-6; possible D gene TRBD1, 5 bases. Germline V CDR1 and CDR2: LGHDT, YNNKEL (reference sequence). Trimming removed 3 bases from V and 7 bases from J, with 10 bases in between. This CDR3 is 14 amino acids long. The CDR3, as DNA: TGTGCCAGCAGCCAGGGGTGGACAAATTCACCCCTCCACTTT. Translated: CASSQGWTNSPLHF.

CDR3 sequence reads: CASSYQDRDEQYF. The CDR3 DNA is TGCGCCAGCAGCTACCAAGACAGGGACGAGCAGTACTTC. The rearrangement uses TRBV5-1 and TRBJ2-7, with 7 bases identical to TRBD1. V lost 3 bases, J lost 5 bases, and 5 bases stayed unmatched. CDR1 and CDR2 (germline): SGHRS, YFSETQ. The CDR3 runs to 13 residues.